This TCR beta chain originates from a study of blood T cell repertoires in COVID-19. Study information: Material from acute and convalescent COVID-19 was sourced from the United States, Italy and Spain. From T cells, B-cell-depleted T cells, or PBMCs came the material, which was cDNA or gDNA.

Adults between roughly 18 and 89 years of age took part from about two dozen US areas. Participants reported their clinical history, and cohort assignment relied on those reports. Measured with immunoSEQ multiplex PCR; TCRdb has only the in-frame clones, and not every one. Of 150,000 to 200,000 clones detected, about nine tenths appear once; the ten largest clones hold 9%. CDR1 is MNHEY, CDR2 SVGAGI, per germline. CDR3 size: 14 residues. V lost 6 bases and J lost 7, with 18 bases in between. What was sequenced was PBMCs or T cells enriched from blood (not recorded which). The V call is TRBV6-5, the J call TRBJ1-2; D uncertain. The sequence derives from a young woman who had recovered from COVID-19. DNA of the CDR3: TGTGCCAGCAGACTAGACGGGATTAAGGGTGGCTACACCTTC. Protein: CASRLDGIKGGYTF.